This T cell receptor beta chain is drawn from a study of beta chain features in type 1 diabetes. The overall study: Age, gender and cell yields were similar between patients and healthy donors.

Findings of the study overall: Reads derived from cDNA could over-represent cells showing high TCR expression.

The germline V gene encodes CDR1 SGHNT and CDR2 YENEEA. The CDR3 is made up of 12 amino acids. V was trimmed by 5 bases and J by 7 bases, leaving 8 bases between them. Investigators reverse transcribed all isolated RNA, so they sequenced expressed TCRB transcripts. Roughly 3.7 million reads, on average, came from each naive, central memory and regulatory T cell sample. Method: immunoSEQ multiplex PCR; TCRdb's copy keeps in-frame clones and lacks some. The sample includes 450,000 or so clones, approximately 10% of them seen just once. About this clone: Its antigen is not identified.

Sorting gave populations that all exceeded 95% purity. The sequencing input was naive CD4+ T cells from blood. This TCR came from a woman aged 18-30 years in good health. V is TRBV11-3 and J is TRBJ2-2; D not resolved. The CDR3 bases are TGTGCCAGCAGCCTCTACGGCGGGGAGCTGTTTTTT. Translated: CASSLYGGELFF.